A single sample is the source of the 12 T cell receptor beta chains below, sequenced in a study of blood T cell repertoires in COVID-19. Method: immunoSEQ multiplex PCR; TCRdb's copy keeps in-frame clones and lacks some. The sample lists about 170,000 clones; around 80% were seen once. The sample was PBMCs or T cells enriched from blood (not recorded which). The receptors stem from a woman in her 70s in a cohort exposed to, infected with or recovered from COVID-19 (not recorded which).

V is TRBV11-3 and J is TRBJ1-1; perhaps TRBD1 as D (5 bases). The germline V and J ends were trimmed by 5 bases and 1 base, with 23 bases remaining between them. CDR3 size: 18 residues. Germline V CDR1 and CDR2: SGHNT, YENEEA. CDR3 nucleotide sequence: TGTGCCAGCAGCCCGGGTGGCAGGGTTGACCGATCGAACACTGAAGCTTTCTTT. The encoded protein is CASSPGGRVDRSNTEAFF.

CDR3 sequence: CASSLQGANTEAFF. CDR3 bases: TGTGCCAGCAGTCTCCAGGGTGCGAACACTGAAGCTTTCTTT. V usage is TRBV11-1 and J usage is TRBJ1-1, with D tentatively TRBD1 (5 bases). Germline V gene lookup returns CDR1 SGHAT and CDR2 FQDESV (reference sequence). Deletions cut 6 bases from V and 1 base from J, with 12 bases between. This CDR3 contains 14 residues.

The chain joins TRBV6-5 to TRBJ2-4, with a weak D call TRBD1 (6 bases). This CDR3 contains 14 residues. Trimming stripped 5 bases from V and 2 bases from J, with 10 bases between. CDR1 and CDR2 (germline): MNHEY, SVGAGI. The CDR3 sequence is CASSPGASKNIQYF. The CDR3 DNA reads TGTGCCAGCAGTCCAGGGGCCTCCAAAAACATTCAGTACTTC.

The rearrangement uses TRBV7-9 and TRBJ2-1; 7 bases align to TRBD2. Germline-derived CDR1 and CDR2 are SEHNR and FQNEAQ (reference sequence). The CDR3 is 15 amino acids. The trim removed 3 bases at V and 3 bases at J, leaving 5 bases unmatched. The CDR3 DNA is TGTGCCAGCAGCTTCCTAGCGGATTACTACAATGAGCAGTTCTTC. Translated, it gives CASSFLADYYNEQFF.

The CDR3 sequence is CASSQVTGSFGELFF. The CDR3 nucleotides are TGCGCCAGCAGCCAAGTTACGGGTTCGTTCGGGGAGCTGTTTTTT. The V gene is TRBV4-3, the J gene TRBJ2-2; D unresolved. Germline V gene data show CDR1 as LGHNA and CDR2 as YSLEER. The CDR3 has 15 residues. V shed 1 base and J shed 7 bases, with 13 bases lying between them.

This clone came up once. This chain connects TRBV5-1 to TRBJ2-1; 11 bases match TRBD2. V lost 3 bases to trimming and J lost 6 bases; unmatched junction nucleotides: 8. The CDR3 is 16 residues long. From germline, CDR1 is SGHRS and CDR2 YFSETQ. DNA of the CDR3: TGCGCCAGCAGCTGGACCCGACTAGCGGGATTCAATGAGCAGTTCTTC. Translating gives CASSWTRLAGFNEQFF. Based on the CDR3 plus reference TRBV5-1 and TRBJ2-1, the full variable domain is KAGVTQTPRYLIKTRGQQVTLSCSPISGHRSVSWYQQTPGQGLQFLFEYFSETQRNKGNFPGRFSGRQFSNSRSEMNVSTLELGDSALYLCASSWTRLAGFNEQFFGPGTRLTVL.

The chain is built from TRBV3-1 (or the pseudogene TRBV3-2) and TRBJ1-1; 12 bases fit TRBD1. Germline CDR1 is LGHDT and CDR2 is YNNKEL (reference sequence). This CDR3 has 16 amino acids. V lost 6 bases to trimming and J lost 1 base; unmatched junction nucleotides: 6. The CDR3 coding sequence is TGTGCCAGCAGAAGGGACAGGGGGCTTGCGAACACTGAAGCTTTCTTT. This translates into CASRRDRGLANTEAFF.

The rearrangement uses TRBV7-2 and TRBJ2-5, with D tentatively TRBD1 (5 bases). CDR1 and CDR2 from the germline V gene are SGHTA and FQGNSA. The CDR3 is 13 residues long. Trimming stripped 1 base from V and 5 bases from J, with 8 bases between. CDR3 amino acids: CASSLGPGETQYF. For the CDR3, the DNA is TGTGCCAGCAGCTTAGGGCCAGGGGAGACCCAGTACTTC. The complete variable domain, with remaining parts taken from reference TRBV7-2 and TRBJ2-5, reads GAGVSQSPSNKVTEKGKDVELRCDPISGHTALYWYRQSLGQGLEFLIYFQGNSAPDKSGLPSDRFSAERTGGSVSTLTIQRTQQEDSAVYLCASSLGPGETQYFGPGTRLLVL.

V and J are TRBV2 and TRBJ2-5, with 8 bases fitting TRBD1. CDR1 is SNHLY, CDR2 FYNNEI, per germline. The CDR3 sequence is 14 residues long. With 7 bases clipped from V and 4 bases from J, the junction kept 8 bases outside the gene matches. The CDR3 region is CASKDRATGETQYF. CDR3 DNA: TGTGCCAGCAAGGACAGGGCAACAGGAGAGACCCAGTACTTC.

The genes are TRBV7-2 and TRBJ2-5; possible D gene TRBD2, 6 bases. Deletions cut 2 bases from V and 5 bases from J, with 15 bases between. Germline CDR1 and CDR2: SGHTA and FQGNSA. This CDR3 contains 15 residues. In nucleotides, the CDR3 is TGTGCCAGCAGCTTACTCGGTGGTCGGGAGGAGACCCAGTACTTC. It is translated as CASSLLGGREETQYF.

This clone was observed a handful of times. This chain joins TRBV7-6 and TRBJ1-3, with 11 bases identical to TRBD1. The CDR3 extends over 17 amino acids. Germline CDR1 and CDR2: SGHVS and FNYEAQ. V shed 5 bases and J 2 bases; nucleotides not matched to a gene: 8. In nucleotides, the CDR3 is TGTGCCAGCAGCCCCGGGACAGGGGGTAGCCCTGGAAACACCATATATTTT. Translated, it gives CASSPGTGGSPGNTIYF.

This chain links TRBV28 with TRBJ2-4, with D possibly being TRBD1 (6 bases). The germline V and J ends were trimmed by 7 bases and 8 bases, with 12 bases remaining between them. Germline-derived CDR1 and CDR2 are MDHEN and SYDVKM. This CDR3 spans 12 amino acids. The CDR3 DNA follows: TGTGCCAGCAAAATTACAGGGCACATTCAGTACTTC. Residues: CASKITGHIQYF.